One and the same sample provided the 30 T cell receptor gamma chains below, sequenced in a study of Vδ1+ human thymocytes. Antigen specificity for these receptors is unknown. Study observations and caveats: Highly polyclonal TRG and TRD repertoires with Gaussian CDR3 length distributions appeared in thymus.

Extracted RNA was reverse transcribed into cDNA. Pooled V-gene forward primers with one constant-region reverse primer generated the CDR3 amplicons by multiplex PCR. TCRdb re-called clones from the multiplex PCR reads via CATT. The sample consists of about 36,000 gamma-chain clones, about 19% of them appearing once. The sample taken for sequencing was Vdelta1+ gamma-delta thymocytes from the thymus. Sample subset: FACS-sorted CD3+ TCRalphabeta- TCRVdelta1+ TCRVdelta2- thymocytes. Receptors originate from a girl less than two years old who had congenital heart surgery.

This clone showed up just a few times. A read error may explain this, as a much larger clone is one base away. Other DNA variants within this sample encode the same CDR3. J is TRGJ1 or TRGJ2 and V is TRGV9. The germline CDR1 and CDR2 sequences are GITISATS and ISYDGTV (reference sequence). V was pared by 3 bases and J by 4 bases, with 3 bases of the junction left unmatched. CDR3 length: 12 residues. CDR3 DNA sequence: TGTGCCTTGTGGGAGCTGTATTATAAGAAACTCTTT. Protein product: CALWELYYKKLF.

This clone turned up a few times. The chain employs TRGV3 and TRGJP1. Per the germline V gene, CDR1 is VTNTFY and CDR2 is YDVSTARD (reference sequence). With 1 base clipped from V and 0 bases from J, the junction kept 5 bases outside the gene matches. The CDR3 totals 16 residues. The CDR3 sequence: CATWDRKYTTGWFKIF. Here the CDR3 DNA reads TGTGCCACCTGGGACAGAAAATATACCACTGGTTGGTTCAAGATATTT.

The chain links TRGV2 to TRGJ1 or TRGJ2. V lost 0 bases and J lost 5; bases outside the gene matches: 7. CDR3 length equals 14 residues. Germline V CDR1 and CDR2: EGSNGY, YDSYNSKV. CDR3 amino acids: CATWDGRWDYKKLF. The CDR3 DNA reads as TGTGCCACCTGGGACGGGCGATGGGATTATAAGAAACTCTTT.

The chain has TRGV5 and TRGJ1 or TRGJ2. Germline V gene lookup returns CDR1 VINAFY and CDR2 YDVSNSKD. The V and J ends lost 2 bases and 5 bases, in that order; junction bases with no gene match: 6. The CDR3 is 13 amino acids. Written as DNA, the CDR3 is TGTGCCACCTGGGACAACTCGAATTATAAGAAACTCTTT. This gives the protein CATWDNSNYKKLF.

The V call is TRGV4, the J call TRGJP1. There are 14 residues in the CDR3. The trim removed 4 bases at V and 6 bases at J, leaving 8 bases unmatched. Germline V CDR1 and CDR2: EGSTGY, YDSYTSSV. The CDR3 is CATWENAAGWFKIF. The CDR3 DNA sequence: TGTGCCACCTGGGAGAACGCGGCTGGTTGGTTCAAGATATTT.

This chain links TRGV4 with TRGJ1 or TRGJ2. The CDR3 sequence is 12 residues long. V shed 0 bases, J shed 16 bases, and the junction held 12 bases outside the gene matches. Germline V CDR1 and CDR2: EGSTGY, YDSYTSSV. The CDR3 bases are TGTGCCACCTGGGATGGGCCGTTGTCTTACCTCTTT. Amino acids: CATWDGPLSYLF.

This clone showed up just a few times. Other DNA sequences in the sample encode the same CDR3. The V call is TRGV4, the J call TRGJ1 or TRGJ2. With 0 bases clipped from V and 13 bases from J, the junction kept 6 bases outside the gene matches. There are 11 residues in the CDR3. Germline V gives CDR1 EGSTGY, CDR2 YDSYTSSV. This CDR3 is CATWDGPSKLF. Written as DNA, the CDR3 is TGTGCCACCTGGGATGGGCCATCCAAACTCTTT.

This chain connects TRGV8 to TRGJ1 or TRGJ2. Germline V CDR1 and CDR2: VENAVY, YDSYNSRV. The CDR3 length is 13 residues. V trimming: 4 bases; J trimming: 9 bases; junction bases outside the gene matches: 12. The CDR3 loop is CATWDPQPPKKLF. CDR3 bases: TGTGCCACCTGGGACCCACAACCGCCTAAGAAACTCTTT.

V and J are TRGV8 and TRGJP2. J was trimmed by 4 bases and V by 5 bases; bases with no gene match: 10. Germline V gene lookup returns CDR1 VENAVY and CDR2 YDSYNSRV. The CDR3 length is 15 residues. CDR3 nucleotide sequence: TGTGCCACCTGGGCCCCTAGGGATAGTGATTGGATCAAGACGTTT. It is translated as CATWAPRDSDWIKTF.

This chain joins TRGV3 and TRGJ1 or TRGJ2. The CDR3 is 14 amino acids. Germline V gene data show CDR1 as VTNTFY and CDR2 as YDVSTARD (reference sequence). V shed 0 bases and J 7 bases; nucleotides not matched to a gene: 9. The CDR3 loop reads CATWDRLYGYKKLF. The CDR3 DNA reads TGTGCCACCTGGGACAGGCTCTATGGGTATAAGAAACTCTTT.

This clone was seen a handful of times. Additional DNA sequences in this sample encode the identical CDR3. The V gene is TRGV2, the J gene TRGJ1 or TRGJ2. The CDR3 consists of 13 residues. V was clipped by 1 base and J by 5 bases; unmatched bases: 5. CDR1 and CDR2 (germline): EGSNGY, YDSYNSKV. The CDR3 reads CATWDGVHYKKLF. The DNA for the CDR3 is TGTGCCACCTGGGACGGAGTTCATTATAAGAAACTCTTT.

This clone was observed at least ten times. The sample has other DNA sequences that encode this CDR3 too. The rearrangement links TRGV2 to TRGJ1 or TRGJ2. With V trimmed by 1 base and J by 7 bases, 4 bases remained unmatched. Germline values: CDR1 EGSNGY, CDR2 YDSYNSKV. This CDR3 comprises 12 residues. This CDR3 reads CATWDGPYKKLF. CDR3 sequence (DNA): TGTGCCACCTGGGACGGCCCCTATAAGAAACTCTTT.

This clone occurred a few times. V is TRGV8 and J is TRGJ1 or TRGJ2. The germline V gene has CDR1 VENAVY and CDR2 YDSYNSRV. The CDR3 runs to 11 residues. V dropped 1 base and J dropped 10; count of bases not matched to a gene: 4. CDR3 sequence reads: CATWDRLKKLF. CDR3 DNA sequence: TGTGCCACCTGGGATAGACTCAAGAAACTCTTT.

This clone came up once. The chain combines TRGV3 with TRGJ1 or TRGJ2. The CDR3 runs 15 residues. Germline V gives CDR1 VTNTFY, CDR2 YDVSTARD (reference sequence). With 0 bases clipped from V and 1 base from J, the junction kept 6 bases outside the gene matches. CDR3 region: CATWDRHRNYYKKLF. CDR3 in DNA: TGTGCCACCTGGGACAGGCATCGAAATTATTATAAGAAACTCTTT.

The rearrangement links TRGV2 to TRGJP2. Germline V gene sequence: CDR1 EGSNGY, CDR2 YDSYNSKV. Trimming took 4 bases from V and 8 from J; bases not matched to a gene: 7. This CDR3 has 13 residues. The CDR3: CATWDFRDWIKTF. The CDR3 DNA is TGTGCCACCTGGGATTTCCGAGATTGGATCAAGACGTTT.

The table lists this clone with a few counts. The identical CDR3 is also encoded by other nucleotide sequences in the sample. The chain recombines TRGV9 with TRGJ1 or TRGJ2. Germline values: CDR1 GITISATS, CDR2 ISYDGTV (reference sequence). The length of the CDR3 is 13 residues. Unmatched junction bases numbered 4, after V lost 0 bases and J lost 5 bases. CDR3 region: CALWEVLHYKKLF. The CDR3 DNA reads TGTGCCTTGTGGGAGGTGCTCCATTATAAGAAACTCTTT.

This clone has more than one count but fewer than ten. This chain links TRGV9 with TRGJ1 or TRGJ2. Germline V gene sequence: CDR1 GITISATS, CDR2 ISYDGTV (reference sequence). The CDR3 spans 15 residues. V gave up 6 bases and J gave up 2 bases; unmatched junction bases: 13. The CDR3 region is CALWRPHEHYYKKLF. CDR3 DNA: TGTGCCTTGTGGAGGCCCCACGAACATTATTATAAGAAACTCTTT.

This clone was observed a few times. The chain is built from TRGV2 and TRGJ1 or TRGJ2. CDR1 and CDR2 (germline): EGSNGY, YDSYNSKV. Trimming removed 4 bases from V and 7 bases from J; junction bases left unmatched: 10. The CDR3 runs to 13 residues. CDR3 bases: TGTGCCACCTGGGATGCCGATGGATATAAGAAACTCTTT. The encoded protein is CATWDADGYKKLF.

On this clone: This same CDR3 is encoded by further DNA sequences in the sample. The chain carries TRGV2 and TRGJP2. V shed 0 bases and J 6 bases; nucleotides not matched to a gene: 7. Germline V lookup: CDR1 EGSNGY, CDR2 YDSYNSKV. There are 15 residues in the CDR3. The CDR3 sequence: CATWDGPVGDWIKTF. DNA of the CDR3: TGTGCCACCTGGGACGGGCCGGTTGGTGATTGGATCAAGACGTTT.

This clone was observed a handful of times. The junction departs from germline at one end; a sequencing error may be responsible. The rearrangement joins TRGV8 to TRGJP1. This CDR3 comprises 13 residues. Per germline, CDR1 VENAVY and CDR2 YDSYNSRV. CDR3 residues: CATRDITGWFKIF. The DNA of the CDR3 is TGTGCCACCCGGGATATCACTGGTTGGTTCAAGATATTT.

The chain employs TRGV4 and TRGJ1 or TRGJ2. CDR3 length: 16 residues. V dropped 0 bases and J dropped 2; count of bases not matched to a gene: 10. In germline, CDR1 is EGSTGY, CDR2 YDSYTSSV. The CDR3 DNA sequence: TGTGCCACCTGGGATGGGCCGGGGTATGATTATTATAAGAAACTCTTT. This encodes CATWDGPGYDYYKKLF.

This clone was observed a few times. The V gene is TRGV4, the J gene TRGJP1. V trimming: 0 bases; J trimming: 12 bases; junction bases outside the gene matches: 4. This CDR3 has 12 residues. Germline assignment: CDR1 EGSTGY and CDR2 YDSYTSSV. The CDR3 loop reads CATWDGPRFKIF. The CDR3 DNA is TGTGCCACCTGGGATGGGCCGAGGTTCAAGATATTT.

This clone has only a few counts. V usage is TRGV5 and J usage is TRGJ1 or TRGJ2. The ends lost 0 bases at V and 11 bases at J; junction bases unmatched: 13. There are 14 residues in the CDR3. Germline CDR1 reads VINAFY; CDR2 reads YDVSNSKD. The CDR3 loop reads CATWDRPGYLEKLF. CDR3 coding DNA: TGTGCCACCTGGGACAGGCCGGGGTATTTAGAGAAACTCTTT.

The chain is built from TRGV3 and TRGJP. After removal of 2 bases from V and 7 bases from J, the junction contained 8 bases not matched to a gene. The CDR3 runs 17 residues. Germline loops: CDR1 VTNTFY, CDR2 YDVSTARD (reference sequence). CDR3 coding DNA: TGTGCCACCTGGGACACCTCCAGGGAGTTGGGCAAAAAAATCAAGGTATTT. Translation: CATWDTSRELGKKIKVF.

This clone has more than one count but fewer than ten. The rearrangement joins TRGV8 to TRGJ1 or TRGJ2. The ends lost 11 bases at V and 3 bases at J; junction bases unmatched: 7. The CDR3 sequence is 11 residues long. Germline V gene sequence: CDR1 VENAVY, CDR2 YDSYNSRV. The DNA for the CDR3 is TGTGCCATCCCAACTTATTATAAGAAACTCTTT. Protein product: CAIPTYYKKLF.

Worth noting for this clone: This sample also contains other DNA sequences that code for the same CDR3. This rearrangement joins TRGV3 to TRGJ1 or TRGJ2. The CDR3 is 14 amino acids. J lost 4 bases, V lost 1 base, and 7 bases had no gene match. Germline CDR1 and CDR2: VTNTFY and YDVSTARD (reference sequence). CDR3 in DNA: TGTGCCACCTGGGACAGCCTTCCATATTATAAGAAACTCTTT. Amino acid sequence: CATWDSLPYYKKLF.

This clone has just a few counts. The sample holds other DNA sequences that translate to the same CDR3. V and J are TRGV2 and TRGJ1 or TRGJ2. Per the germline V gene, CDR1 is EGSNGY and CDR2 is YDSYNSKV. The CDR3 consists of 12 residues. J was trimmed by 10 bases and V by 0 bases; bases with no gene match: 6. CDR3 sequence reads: CATWDGLFKKLF. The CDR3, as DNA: TGTGCCACCTGGGACGGGCTTTTCAAGAAACTCTTT.

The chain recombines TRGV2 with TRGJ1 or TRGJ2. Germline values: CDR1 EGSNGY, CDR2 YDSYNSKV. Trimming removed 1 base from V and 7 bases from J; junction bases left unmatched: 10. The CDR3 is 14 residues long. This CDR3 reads CATWDGTGDYKKLF. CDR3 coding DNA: TGTGCCACCTGGGACGGCACAGGGGACTATAAGAAACTCTTT.

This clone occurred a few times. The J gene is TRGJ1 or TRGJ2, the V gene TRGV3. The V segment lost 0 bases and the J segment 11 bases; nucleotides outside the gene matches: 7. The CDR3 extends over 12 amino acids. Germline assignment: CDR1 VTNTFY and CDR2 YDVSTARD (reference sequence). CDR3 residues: CATWDRPLEKLF. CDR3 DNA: TGTGCCACCTGGGACAGGCCACTAGAGAAACTCTTT.

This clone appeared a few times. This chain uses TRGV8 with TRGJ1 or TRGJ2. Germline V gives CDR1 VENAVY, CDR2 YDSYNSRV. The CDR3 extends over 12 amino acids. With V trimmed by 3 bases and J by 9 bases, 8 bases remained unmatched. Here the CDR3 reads CATWDLRGKKLF. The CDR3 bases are TGTGCCACCTGGGATTTAAGGGGTAAGAAACTCTTT.